Sequencing of this T cell receptor (beta chain) was carried out in a study of Ad26.COV2.S vaccination and SARS-CoV-2 variants (dated by TCRdb to the early 2020s). Study-wide context: Donors in the vaccine arm were drawn from COV1001, a phase I-IIa trial of Ad26.COV2.S in healthy adults that was multicentre, randomized, double-blind and placebo-controlled. Dosing of Ad26.COV2.S was intramuscular, at either 5x10^10 or 1x10^11 viral particles, delivered as one shot or as two shots spaced 56 days apart. TCRbeta repertoire sequencing was used to assess the specificity and breadth of SARS-CoV-2-reactive T cell receptors after Ad26.COV2.S vaccination. A total of around 32 samples were included in the TCR-sequenced set, comprising 19 Ad26.COV2.S vaccine recipients, 5 placebo recipients and 8 SARS-CoV-2 convalescent individuals. Participants in the trial were split at random into five groups of five each, receiving low-dose or high-dose Ad26.COV2.S once or twice, or else placebo on both occasions. Investigators remained blinded to trial group allocation during experiments and outcome assessment.

The meaning of the sample's treatment or condition label: approximately 18 received Ad26.COV2.S at low or high dose, single or two shots; about 5 received placebo; per-sample allocation not given. Repertoires of vaccine and placebo recipients were sequenced from samples taken on day 63 after the first injection. Cohort 1b enrolled some 25 adults aged 18-55 years at a single site in Boston, USA, between 29 July and 7 August 2020. As a vaccine, Ad26.COV2.S was a replication-incompetent adenovirus type 26 vector that expressed a prefusion-stabilized SARS-CoV-2 spike protein derived from the original Wuhan strain. V gives up 2 bases and J gives up 4 bases, and the segment between their germline ends measures 10 bases. From the cysteine up to the phenylalanine, the CDR3 has a length of 13 residues. Only the CDR3 DNA stays, 39 bases, in frame from base 1. CDR1 and CDR2 are drawn from the germline V gene: SGHDT, YYEEEE.

The immunoSEQ Assay was the method used to sequence TCRbeta CDR3 regions. After extraction, genomic DNA underwent amplification by bias-controlled multiplex PCR, followed by high-throughput sequencing. Processing in the source paper ran as follows. To quantify the absolute abundance of every unique TCRbeta CDR3 region, sequences were collapsed and filtered. T cell fraction was estimated by normalizing TCRbeta template counts to usable DNA, which was measured by amplifying reference genes present in all nucleated cells. Repertoire TCRs were annotated as SARS-CoV-2-specific by exact matching of V gene, CDR3 amino acid sequence and J gene to a known reactive TCR set. The reference SARS-CoV-2 TCR set came from MIRA and was filtered for enrichment in COVID-19-positive ImmuneCODE repertoires, removing public or cross-reactive TCRs. Based on the MIRA antigens, annotated TCRs were further analysed at the level of specific ORF or position within ORF. Breadth was defined as the number of annotated unique rearrangements divided by the total number of unique productive rearrangements, and depth was defined as the summed frequency of the annotated unique rearrangements. Two-sided Wilcoxon rank-sum tests were used to compare TCR breadth between groups. What TCRdb holds here is the immuneACCESS table cut down to in-frame rearrangements. Part of the clones is not present; checked against another copy, under half of the missing clones reflect an unresolved V gene, and the others are unexplained. From that table come the V and J calls and clone size; the DNA was used to work out D and trimming. This sample gives about 320,000 clones in total; around four fifths of them show up just once. The biggest ten clones account for 2% to 2.5% of the sample.

The research as a whole found: Substantial breadth of spike-specific CD8+ and CD4+ T cell responses was reported after vaccination. The authors noted that total T cell responses may have been underestimated by the TCR breadth and depth analyses. The study was not powered for comparison of responses between vaccine doses or regimens. Spike-specific TCR breadth was higher in Ad26.COV2.S recipients than in placebo recipients (P = 0.0014). Comparable non-spike TCR breadth was observed between vaccine and placebo recipients, consistent with only spike being contained in the vaccine.

In the case of this clone: Its recognized antigen is unknown. Per-base qualities were not stored, and no clone one base away is much larger.

The clonotype comes from a person aged 18 to 65 who received the Ad26.COV2.S COVID-19 vaccine or a placebo. The chain is assembled from TRBV5-6 and TRBJ2-7; the D gene identity is not certain. Source: peripheral blood, taken in a trial of Ad26.COV2.S vaccine versus placebo. The bases read TGTGCCAGCAGCTTTGGCGATCTGTACGAGCAGTACTTC. Its translation is CASSFGDLYEQYF.